The 25 T cell receptor beta chains in this list originate from one sample, sequenced in a study of technical replicates of blood from several donors. Assay used: immunoSEQ multiplex PCR; TCRdb lists only in-frame clones, some missing. The table records under 100,000 clones, around 96% of them present only once. Sequencing was carried out using T cells isolated from PBMCs. The receptors come from a human donor in good health.

This clone was counted a few times. Other DNA variants within this sample encode the same CDR3. This chain connects TRBV7-9 to TRBJ2-7, with no clear D. Deletions cut 1 base from V and 2 bases from J, with 6 bases between. Germline CDR1 and CDR2: SEHNR and FQNEAQ (reference sequence). CDR3 length: 13 residues. In DNA form, the CDR3 reads TGTGCCAGCAGCTTAGACAGTACCTACGAGCAGTACTTC. This sequence encodes CASSLDSTYEQYF.

This sequence joins TRBV18 and TRBJ2-2; D is unclear. CDR1 KGHSH and CDR2 LQKENI come from the germline V gene. The V gene lost 1 base and the J gene lost 1 base, with 7 bases spanning the gap. This CDR3 region has 15 residues. CDR3 in amino acids: CASSPLSENTGELFF. Here the CDR3 DNA reads TGTGCCAGCTCACCACTTTCAGAGAACACCGGGGAGCTGTTTTTT.

Of note for this clone: The sample has other DNA sequences that encode this CDR3 too. This sequence joins TRBV11-2 and TRBJ2-7; TRBD1 might be the D (5 bases). Trimming left V 1 base short and J 1 base short, with 5 bases between. Per the germline V gene, CDR1 is SGHAT and CDR2 is FQNNGV. There are 13 residues in the CDR3. CDR3 nucleotides: TGTGCCAGCAGCTTAGGACAGTCCTACGAGCAGTACTTC. Its protein is CASSLGQSYEQYF.

The chain carries TRBV4-1 and TRBJ1-3; D ambiguous. With 4 bases removed from V and 0 bases from J, the gap between germline ends came to 19 bases. The CDR3 consists of 18 residues. Germline V gene lookup returns CDR1 MGHRA and CDR2 YSYEKL. CDR3 loop: CASSPRVLLPDSGNTIYF. For the CDR3, the DNA is TGCGCCAGCAGCCCGCGGGTCTTGCTACCCGACTCTGGAAACACCATATATTTT.

The sample holds one count of this clone. This chain uses TRBV15 with TRBJ2-1, with TRBD2 matching 12 bases. The CDR3 has 15 amino acids. V shed 9 bases, J shed 7 bases, and the junction held 10 bases outside the gene matches. Germline loops: CDR1 LNHNV, CDR2 YYDKDF (reference sequence). The CDR3 nucleotides read TGTGCCACTACTGCGACTAGCGGGAGAGGGAATGAGCAGTTCTTC. It codes for CATTATSGRGNEQFF.

The V and J genes are TRBV27 and TRBJ2-6; D possibly corresponds to TRBD1 (6 bases). V lost 4 bases and J lost 2, with 18 bases in between. This CDR3 spans 18 amino acids. Per the germline V gene, CDR1 is MNHEY and CDR2 is SMNVEV (reference sequence). The CDR3 region has the DNA TGTGCCAGCAGTTCTGGACAGCGACCCTATACTGGGGCCAACGTCCTGACTTTC. Its translation is CASSSGQRPYTGANVLTF. Combining the CDR3 with reference TRBV27 and TRBJ2-6 gives the whole variable domain EAQVTQNPRYLITVTGKKLTVTCSQNMNHEYMSWYRQDPGLGLRQIYYSMNVEVTDKGDVPEGYKVSRKEKRNFPLILESPSPNQTSLYFCASSSGQRPYTGANVLTFGAGSRLTVL.

The CDR3 DNA sequence: TGTGCCAGCAGCTTAATGGGGAGCTCCTACAATGAGCAGTTCTTC. Translated, it gives CASSLMGSSYNEQFF. V is TRBV13 and J is TRBJ2-1, with D tentatively TRBD2 (5 bases). This CDR3 is built from 15 residues. The V end was cut by 2 bases, the J end by 0 bases, with 8 bases between. Germline lookup yields CDR1 PRHDT and CDR2 FYEKMQ (reference sequence).

The gene calls are TRBV29-1 and TRBJ2-7; weak D call: TRBD1 (5 bases). Germline V lookup: CDR1 SQVTM, CDR2 ANQGSEA. The CDR3 loop spans 11 amino acids. The ends were cut back, 3 bases at V and 6 bases at J, with 9 bases in the middle. The CDR3 region has the DNA TGCAGCGTTGATTACAGGTTCGAGCAGTACTTC. Protein: CSVDYRFEQYF.

This sequence joins TRBV7-9 and TRBJ2-5, with D tentatively TRBD2 (5 bases). V lost 1 base to trimming and J lost 4 bases, with 16 bases between them. The length of the CDR3 is 16 residues. CDR1 and CDR2 (germline): SEHNR, FQNEAQ (reference sequence). This CDR3 reads CASSLGGRAGGETQYF. CDR3 DNA: TGTGCCAGCAGCTTAGGTGGCAGAGCTGGAGGAGAGACCCAGTACTTC.

The chain employs TRBV6-1 and TRBJ2-7, with D unclear. Germline CDR1 MNHNS, CDR2 SASEGT. The V and J ends lost 5 bases and 2 bases respectively, with 16 bases between them. This CDR3 contains 15 residues. The CDR3 is CASSNPTEVTYEQYF. The CDR3, as DNA: TGTGCCAGCAGTAACCCTACTGAGGTCACCTACGAGCAGTACTTC.

V gene TRBV30 combines with J gene TRBJ2-7; a weak D match, TRBD2 (5 bases). Germline lookup yields CDR1 GTSNPN and CDR2 SVGIG (reference sequence). CDR3 length: 12 residues. V lost 3 bases and J lost 6, with 12 bases in between. Here the CDR3 reads CAWRISRGEQYF. The CDR3 DNA is TGTGCCTGGAGGATCAGTCGGGGCGAGCAGTACTTC.

This clone was picked up one time. The genes are TRBV7-8 and TRBJ1-4, with a weak D call TRBD1 (5 bases). Germline V gene sequence: CDR1 SGHVS, CDR2 FQNEAQ. CDR3 size: 15 residues. Trimming left V 5 bases short and J 8 bases short, with 18 bases between. CDR3: CASSVNRGLREKLFF. CDR3 sequence (DNA): TGTGCCAGCAGCGTGAATCGGGGGTTACGCGAAAAACTGTTTTTT.

The chain employs TRBV4-1 and TRBJ2-2; 12 bases are a match to TRBD2. V dropped 2 bases and J dropped 0; count of bases not matched to a gene: 7. The length of the CDR3 is 19 residues. CDR1 is MGHRA and CDR2 is YSYEKL in the germline V gene. For the CDR3, the DNA is TGCGCCAGCAGCCAAAAGACTAGCGGGAGAGAAGCGAACACCGGGGAGCTGTTTTTT. Translation gives CASSQKTSGREANTGELFF.

The rearrangement uses TRBV7-9 and TRBJ1-1; D not certain. This CDR3 is built from 13 residues. V dropped 3 bases and J dropped 1 base, with 6 bases sitting between them. Per germline, CDR1 SEHNR and CDR2 FQNEAQ (reference sequence). In DNA, the CDR3 is TGTGCCAGCAGCTTTGGAGAGAACACTGAAGCTTTCTTT. Its protein product is CASSFGENTEAFF.

V and J are TRBV30 and TRBJ1-1, with 8 bases fitting TRBD1. This CDR3 spans 12 amino acids. Looked up from germline, CDR1 is GTSNPN and CDR2 is SVGIG (reference sequence). After removal of 4 bases from V and 11 bases from J, the junction contained 9 bases not matched to a gene. In DNA, the CDR3 is TGTGCCTGGAACTCAGGGGGCTCAGTGGCTTTCTTT. This gives the protein CAWNSGGSVAFF.

This chain links TRBV5-1 with TRBJ1-3; no definite D call. The V and J ends lost 2 bases and 0 bases respectively, with 9 bases between them. This CDR3 is 15 amino acids long. The germline V gene encodes CDR1 SGHRS and CDR2 YFSETQ. The CDR3 reads CASSFQANSGNTIYF. The CDR3 DNA sequence: TGCGCCAGCAGCTTTCAGGCAAACTCTGGAAACACCATATATTTT.

V usage is TRBV6-1 and J usage is TRBJ2-7; no firm D call. This CDR3 spans 16 amino acids. The germline V gene encodes CDR1 MNHNS and CDR2 SASEGT. With 0 bases removed from V and 0 bases from J, the gap between germline ends came to 12 bases. CDR3 DNA: TGTGCCAGCAGTGAAGCGACTTTTGGCGGCTCCTACGAGCAGTACTTC. Residues: CASSEATFGGSYEQYF.

The V and J genes are TRBV18 and TRBJ2-1, with 8 positions matching TRBD1. This CDR3 is built from 18 residues. Germline trimming cut 2 bases from V and 4 bases from J; bases unmatched to any gene: 13. Germline CDR1 is KGHSH and CDR2 is LQKENI. The CDR3 DNA follows: TGTGCCAGCTCACCATTCAGACAGGGGAATAGCGGATACAATGAGCAGTTCTTC. It yields the protein CASSPFRQGNSGYNEQFF.

The chain is built from TRBV28 and TRBJ2-2, with 7 nucleotides matching TRBD2. Germline V gene data show CDR1 as MDHEN and CDR2 as SYDVKM. Trimming took 8 bases from V and 5 from J; bases not matched to a gene: 14. The CDR3 runs 16 residues. This CDR3 is CASCAWEGSVTGELFF. The CDR3 DNA reads as TGTGCCAGCTGCGCGTGGGAGGGGAGCGTGACCGGGGAGCTGTTTTTT.

The V gene is TRBV6-1, the J gene TRBJ2-7; 9 positions match TRBD2. After removal of 5 bases from V and 6 bases from J, the junction contained 11 bases not matched to a gene. Germline CDR1 reads MNHNS; CDR2 reads SASEGT. The CDR3 is made up of 15 amino acids. The CDR3 coding sequence is TGTGCCAGCAGTTCCCAGGAGGGACTAGCTATCGAGCAGTACTTC. Translated, it gives CASSSQEGLAIEQYF.

The CDR3 spells CASSQVNSLEGYEQYF. In DNA form, the CDR3 reads TGCGCCAGCAGCCAAGTGAATTCCCTAGAGGGTTACGAGCAGTACTTC. The genes are TRBV4-1 and TRBJ2-7; TRBD2 is a possible D gene (5 bases). Per the germline V gene, CDR1 is MGHRA and CDR2 is YSYEKL. Trimming shortened V by 1 base and J by 4 bases, and 17 bases separated the two germline ends. CDR3 length: 16 amino acids.

The gene calls are TRBV6-6 and TRBJ2-7; TRBD2 agrees at 10 bases. After removal of 6 bases from V and 3 bases from J, the junction contained 5 bases not matched to a gene. The CDR3 totals 14 residues. CDR1 and CDR2 from the germline V gene are MNHNY and SVGAGI (reference sequence). CDR3 residues: CASRLAGELYEQYF. Here the CDR3 DNA reads TGTGCCAGCAGGCTAGCGGGGGAACTCTACGAGCAGTACTTC.

This clone appeared once. This chain links TRBV9 with TRBJ2-3, with D perhaps matching TRBD2 (6 bases). The CDR3 extends over 12 amino acids. CDR1 and CDR2 (germline): SGDLS, YYNGEE. With 4 bases removed from V and 6 bases from J, the gap between germline ends came to 9 bases. In DNA form, the CDR3 reads TGTGCCAGCAGCTTTAGCGGTGATACGCAGTATTTT. It codes for CASSFSGDTQYF.

CDR3 sequence: CASSQVMAGEDTGELFF. For the CDR3, the DNA is TGTGCCAGCAGCCAAGTAATGGCGGGGGAGGACACCGGGGAGCTGTTTTTT. The V and J genes are TRBV4-2 and TRBJ2-2; 7 bases align to TRBD2. The CDR3 is 17 amino acids. V lost 1 base and J lost 3; bases outside the gene matches: 8. The germline CDR1 and CDR2 sequences are LGHNA and YNFKEQ.

The chain links TRBV30 to TRBJ2-2; 10 positions agree with TRBD2. Unmatched junction bases numbered 4, after V lost 3 bases and J lost 3 bases. This CDR3 spans 15 amino acids. CDR1 GTSNPN and CDR2 SVGIG come from the germline V gene (reference sequence). The CDR3 loop is CAWRPLAGDTGELFF. CDR3 bases: TGTGCCTGGAGACCGCTAGCGGGAGACACCGGGGAGCTGTTTTTT.